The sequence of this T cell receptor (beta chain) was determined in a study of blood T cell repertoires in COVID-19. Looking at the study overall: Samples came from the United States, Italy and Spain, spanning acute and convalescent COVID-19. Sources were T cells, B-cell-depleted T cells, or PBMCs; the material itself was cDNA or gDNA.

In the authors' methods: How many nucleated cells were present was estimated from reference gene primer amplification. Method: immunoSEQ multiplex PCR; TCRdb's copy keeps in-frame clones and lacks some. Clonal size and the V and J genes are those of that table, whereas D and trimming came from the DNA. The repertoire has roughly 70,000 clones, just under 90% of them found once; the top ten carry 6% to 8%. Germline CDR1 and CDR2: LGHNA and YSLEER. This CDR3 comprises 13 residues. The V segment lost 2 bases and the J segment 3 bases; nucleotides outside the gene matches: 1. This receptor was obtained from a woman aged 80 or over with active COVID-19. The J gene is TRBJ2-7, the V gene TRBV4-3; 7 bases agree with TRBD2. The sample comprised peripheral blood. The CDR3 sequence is CASSQRTSYEQYF. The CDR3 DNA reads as TGCGCCAGCAGCCAACGGACTAGCTACGAGCAGTACTTC.